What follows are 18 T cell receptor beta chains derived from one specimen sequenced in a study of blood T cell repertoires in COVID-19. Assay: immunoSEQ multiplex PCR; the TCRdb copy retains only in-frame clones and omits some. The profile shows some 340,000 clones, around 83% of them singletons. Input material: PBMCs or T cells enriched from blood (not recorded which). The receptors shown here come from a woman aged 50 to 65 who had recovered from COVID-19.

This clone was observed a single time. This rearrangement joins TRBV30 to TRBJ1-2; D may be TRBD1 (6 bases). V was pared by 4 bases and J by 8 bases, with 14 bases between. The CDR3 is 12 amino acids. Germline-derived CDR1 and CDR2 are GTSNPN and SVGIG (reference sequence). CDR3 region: CAWTIGGWGYTF. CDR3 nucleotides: TGTGCCTGGACTATTGGGGGCTGGGGCTACACCTTC.

This chain's CDR3 is CASSAQGSRGYTF. The CDR3 region has the DNA TGTGCCAGCAGTGCACAGGGTTCCCGTGGCTACACCTTC. The chain is built from TRBV12-3 or TRBV12-4 and TRBJ1-2, with D possibly being TRBD1 (6 bases). This CDR3 comprises 13 residues. V lost 5 bases and J 7 bases, leaving 14 bases between the germline ends.

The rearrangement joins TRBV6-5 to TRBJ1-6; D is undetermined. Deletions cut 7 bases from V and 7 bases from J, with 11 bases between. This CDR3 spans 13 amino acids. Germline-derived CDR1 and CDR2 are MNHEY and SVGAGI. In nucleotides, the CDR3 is TGTGCCAGCAACTCCAACCTGAATTCACCCCTCCACTTT. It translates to CASNSNLNSPLHF.

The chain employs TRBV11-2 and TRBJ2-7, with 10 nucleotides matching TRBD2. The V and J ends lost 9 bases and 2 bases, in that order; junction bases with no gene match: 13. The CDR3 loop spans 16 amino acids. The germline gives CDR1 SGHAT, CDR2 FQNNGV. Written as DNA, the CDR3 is TGTGCCAGGGGGGCTAGCGGGAGAAATTTTACCTACGAGCAGTACTTC. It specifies CARGASGRNFTYEQYF.

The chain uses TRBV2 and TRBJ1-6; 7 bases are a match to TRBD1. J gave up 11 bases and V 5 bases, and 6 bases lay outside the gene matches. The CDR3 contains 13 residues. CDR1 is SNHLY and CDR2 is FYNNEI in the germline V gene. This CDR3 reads CASSTGAPAPLHF. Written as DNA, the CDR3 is TGTGCCAGCAGTACAGGGGCCCCGGCACCCCTCCACTTT. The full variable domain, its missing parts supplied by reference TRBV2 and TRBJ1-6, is EPEVTQTPSHQVTQMGQEVILRCVPISNHLYFYWYRQILGQKVEFLVSFYNNEISEKSEIFDDQFSVERPDGSNFTLKIRSTKLEDSAMYFCASSTGAPAPLHFGNGTRLTVT.

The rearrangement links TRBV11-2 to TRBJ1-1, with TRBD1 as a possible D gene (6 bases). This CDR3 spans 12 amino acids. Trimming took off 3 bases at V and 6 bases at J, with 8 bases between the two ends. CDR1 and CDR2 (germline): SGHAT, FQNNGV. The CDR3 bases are TGTGCCAGCAGCTTCGGACAGTCTGAAGCTTTCTTT. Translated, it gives CASSFGQSEAFF.

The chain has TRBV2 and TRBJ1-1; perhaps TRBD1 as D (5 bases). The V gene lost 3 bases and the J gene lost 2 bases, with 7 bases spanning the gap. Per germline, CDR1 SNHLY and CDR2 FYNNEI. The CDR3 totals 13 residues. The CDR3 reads CASSEDINTEAFF. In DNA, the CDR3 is TGTGCCAGCAGTGAGGACATCAACACTGAAGCTTTCTTT. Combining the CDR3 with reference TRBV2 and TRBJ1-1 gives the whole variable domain EPEVTQTPSHQVTQMGQEVILRCVPISNHLYFYWYRQILGQKVEFLVSFYNNEISEKSEIFDDQFSVERPDGSNFTLKIRSTKLEDSAMYFCASSEDINTEAFFGQGTRLTVV.

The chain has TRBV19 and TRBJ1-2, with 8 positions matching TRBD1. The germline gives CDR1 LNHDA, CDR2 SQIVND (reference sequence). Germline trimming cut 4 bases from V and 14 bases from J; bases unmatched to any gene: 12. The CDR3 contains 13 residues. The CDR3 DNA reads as TGTGCCAGTAGTACTCTTTCAACAGGGGGGAATACCTTC. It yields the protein CASSTLSTGGNTF.

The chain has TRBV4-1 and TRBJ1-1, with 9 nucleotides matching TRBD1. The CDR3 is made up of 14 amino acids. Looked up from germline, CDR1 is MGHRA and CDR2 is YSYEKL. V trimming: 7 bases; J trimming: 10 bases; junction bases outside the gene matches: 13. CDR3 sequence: CASTDAPGQGGAFF. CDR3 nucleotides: TGCGCCAGCACCGATGCCCCGGGACAGGGAGGAGCTTTCTTT.

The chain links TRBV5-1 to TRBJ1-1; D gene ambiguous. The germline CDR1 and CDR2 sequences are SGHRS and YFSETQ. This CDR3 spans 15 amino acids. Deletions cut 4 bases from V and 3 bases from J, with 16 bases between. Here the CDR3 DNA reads TGCGCCAGCAGCCCCGGACTGCGGATGGACACTGAAGCTTTCTTT. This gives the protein CASSPGLRMDTEAFF.

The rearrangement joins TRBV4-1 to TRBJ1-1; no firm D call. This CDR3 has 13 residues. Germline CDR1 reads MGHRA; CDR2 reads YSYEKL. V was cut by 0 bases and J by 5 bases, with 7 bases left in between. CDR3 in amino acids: CASSQDGRTEAFF. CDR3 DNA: TGCGCCAGCAGCCAAGACGGGAGAACTGAAGCTTTCTTT.

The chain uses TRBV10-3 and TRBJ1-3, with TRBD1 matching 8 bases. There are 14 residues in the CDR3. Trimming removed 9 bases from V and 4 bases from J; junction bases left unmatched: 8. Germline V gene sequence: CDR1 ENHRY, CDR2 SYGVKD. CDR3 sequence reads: CAMDQGAQGNTIYF. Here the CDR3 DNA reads TGTGCCATGGATCAGGGGGCGCAGGGAAACACCATATATTTT.

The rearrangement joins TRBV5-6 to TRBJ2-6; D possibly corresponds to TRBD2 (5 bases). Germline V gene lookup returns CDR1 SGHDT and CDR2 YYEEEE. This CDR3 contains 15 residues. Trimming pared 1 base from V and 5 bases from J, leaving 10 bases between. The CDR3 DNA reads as TGTGCCAGCAGCTTGCGAGGGTCGTGGGCCAACGTCCTGACTTTC. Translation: CASSLRGSWANVLTF.

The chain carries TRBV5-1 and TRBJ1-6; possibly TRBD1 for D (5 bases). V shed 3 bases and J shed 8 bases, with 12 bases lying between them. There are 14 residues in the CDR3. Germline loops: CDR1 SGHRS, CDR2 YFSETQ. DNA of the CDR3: TGCGCCAGCAGCTCCGGGACTTTGGATTCACCCCTCCACTTT. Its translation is CASSSGTLDSPLHF. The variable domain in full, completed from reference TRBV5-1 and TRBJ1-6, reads KAGVTQTPRYLIKTRGQQVTLSCSPISGHRSVSWYQQTPGQGLQFLFEYFSETQRNKGNFPGRFSGRQFSNSRSEMNVSTLELGDSALYLCASSSGTLDSPLHFGNGTRLTVT.

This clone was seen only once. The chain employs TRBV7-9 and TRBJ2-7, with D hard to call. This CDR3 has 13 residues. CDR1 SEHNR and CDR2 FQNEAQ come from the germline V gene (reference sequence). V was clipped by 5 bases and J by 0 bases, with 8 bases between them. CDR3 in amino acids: CASSPFFSYEQYF. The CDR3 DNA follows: TGTGCCAGCAGCCCCTTCTTCTCCTACGAGCAGTACTTC.

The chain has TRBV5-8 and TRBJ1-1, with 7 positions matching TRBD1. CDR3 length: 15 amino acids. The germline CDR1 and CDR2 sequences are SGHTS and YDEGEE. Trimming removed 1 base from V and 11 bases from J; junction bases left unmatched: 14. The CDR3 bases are TGTGCCAGCAGCTTGTATGTACAGGGGACCTTCGGGGCTTTCTTT. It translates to CASSLYVQGTFGAFF.

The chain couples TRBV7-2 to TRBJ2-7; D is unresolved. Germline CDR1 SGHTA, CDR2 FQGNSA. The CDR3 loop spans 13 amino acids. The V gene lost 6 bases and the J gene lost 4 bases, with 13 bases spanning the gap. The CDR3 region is CASSLWVQYEQYF. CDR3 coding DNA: TGTGCCAGCAGTTTGTGGGTACAGTACGAGCAGTACTTC.

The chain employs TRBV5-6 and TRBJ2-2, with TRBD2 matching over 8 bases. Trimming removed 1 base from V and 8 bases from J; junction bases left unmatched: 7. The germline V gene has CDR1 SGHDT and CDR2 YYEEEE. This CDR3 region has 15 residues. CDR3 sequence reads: CASSLRAGVSGELFF. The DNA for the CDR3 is TGTGCCAGCAGCTTGCGAGCGGGGGTATCTGGGGAGCTGTTTTTT.